The source of this TCR beta chain is a study of T cells in Graves' hyperthyroidism and ophthalmopathy. Regarding the study as a whole: In simple terms, a model built on 13 V-J features told ophthalmopathy apart from stable hyperthyroidism. In blood, most of the thyroid clonotypes expanded above 0.001 were also present.

The CDR3 regions of TCR beta were amplified from RNA transcripts. RT-PCR in the first round (using the HTBI primer set) targeted the TCR CDR3. TCRdb fed the multiplex PCR reads into MiXCR, producing one record per CDR3 protein. The sample contains 380,000 or so distinct CDR3 sequences, about 15% of which appear only once. The sample holds a few counts of this clonotype. Its antigen is unknown. PBMCs were obtained from roughly 10 ml fresh peripheral blood. Germline values: CDR1 SGDLS, CDR2 YYNGEE. The CDR3 length is 17 residues. V was cut by 3 bases and J by 3 bases, with 18 bases left in between. The gene calls are TRBV9 and TRBJ2-2; tentatively, D is TRBD1 (6 bases). This clonotype was obtained from a woman aged 25-40 years with Graves' hyperthyroidism. Sequencing input: blood. This CDR3 is CASSAPGQLGDTGELFF. The CDR3 DNA is TGTGCCAGCAGCGCCCCTGGACAGCTCGGGGACACCGGGGAGCTGTTTTTT.